This TCR beta chain stems from a study of early T cells in non-severe SARS-CoV-2 infection. Study-wide background: Whole-blood bulk RNA, unsorted, was sequenced, and chains were unpaired.

Points from the study as a whole: Matching results from VDJdb favored anti-spike CD8 responses, leaving private and CD4 specificities undetected.

The CDR3 has 15 amino acids. With 6 bases clipped from V and 6 bases from J, the junction kept 11 bases outside the gene matches. Per the germline V gene, CDR1 is DFQATT and CDR2 is SNEGSKA (reference sequence). This clonotype was found many times. What it recognizes is unknown. Separate cDNA molecules each had unique molecular identifiers attached to them. TCRdb fed the 5' RACE reads into MiXCR, producing one record per CDR3 protein. The table lists fewer than 55,000 distinct CDR3 sequences, around 3.6% of them singletons. Source material: whole blood. The receptor was isolated from an adult who was a healthcare worker with PCR-confirmed SARS-CoV-2 infection or an uninfected control (not recorded which). The gene calls are TRBV20-1 and TRBJ2-1; TRBD2 matches at 10 bases. The CDR3 region is CSAPTSGARANEQFF. CDR3 DNA: TGCAGTGCGCCCACTAGCGGGGCCAGGGCCAATGAGCAGTTCTTC.